The 13 T cell receptor beta chains below come from one sample, sequenced in a study of control samples from healthy donors and cancer patients. Sequenced by immunoSEQ multiplex PCR; TCRdb stores in-frame clones only, minus some. Among fewer than 150,000 clones listed, more than 80% were seen once. The source material was blood. These receptors were obtained from a man between 18 and 29 years old in good health.

The chain has TRBV27 and TRBJ1-3; D is undetermined. V lost 7 bases and J 7 bases, leaving 5 bases between the germline ends. CDR1 MNHEY and CDR2 SMNVEV come from the germline V gene (reference sequence). CDR3 length: 10 amino acids. The CDR3 sequence: CASKRNTIYF. DNA for the CDR3: TGTGCCAGCAAGCGGAACACCATATATTTT.

This clone is a singleton in its sample. The J gene is TRBJ1-2, the V gene TRBV3-1 (or the pseudogene TRBV3-2); no reliable D call. Germline CDR1 is LGHDT and CDR2 is YNNKEL (reference sequence). This CDR3 region has 14 residues. The ends were cut back, 0 bases at V and 3 bases at J, with 8 bases in the middle. CDR3: CASSQESAYYGYTF. For the CDR3, the DNA is TGTGCCAGCAGCCAAGAATCAGCTTACTATGGCTACACCTTC.

J is TRBJ1-2 and V is TRBV4-2; no clear D. The length of the CDR3 is 14 residues. Germline V gene data show CDR1 as LGHNA and CDR2 as YNFKEQ. V lost 1 base and J 2 bases, leaving 8 bases between the germline ends. Written as DNA, the CDR3 is TGTGCCAGCAGCCAAGGTCGAGAGAACTATGGCTACACCTTC. Translating it yields CASSQGRENYGYTF.

The rearrangement joins TRBV28 to TRBJ1-2; unclear D gene. CDR1 is MDHEN and CDR2 is SYDVKM in the germline V gene. V dropped 3 bases and J dropped 8 bases, with 13 bases sitting between them. This CDR3 is built from 13 residues. CDR3 nucleotide sequence: TGTGCCAGCAGTTTTGGCAGCCTCGGGGGCTACACCTTC. Its translation is CASSFGSLGGYTF.

The chain couples TRBV27 to TRBJ2-1; TRBD2 aligns across 7 bases. Losses at the gene ends were 7 bases for V and 4 bases for J; bases not matched to a gene: 13. Germline CDR1 is MNHEY and CDR2 is SMNVEV (reference sequence). The CDR3 contains 16 residues. The CDR3 sequence is CASTLAGDGNYNEQFF. CDR3 nucleotide sequence: TGTGCCAGCACCCTCGCGGGGGACGGTAATTACAATGAGCAGTTCTTC.

The chain uses TRBV11-2 and TRBJ2-1, with no clear D. Trimming removed 0 bases at V and 6 bases at J, with 12 bases between. Looked up from germline, CDR1 is SGHAT and CDR2 is FQNNGV. The CDR3 is 15 residues long. DNA for the CDR3: TGTGCCAGCAGCTTAGAACCGGTCATGTTCAATGAGCAGTTCTTC. The encoded protein is CASSLEPVMFNEQFF.

This clone has more than one count but fewer than ten. This CDR3 is CASSLFRTNTGELFF. CDR3 coding DNA: TGTGCCAGCAGCTTATTTCGGACGAACACCGGGGAGCTGTTTTTT. V is TRBV7-9 and J is TRBJ2-2; the D is unclear. Germline assignment: CDR1 SEHNR and CDR2 FQNEAQ (reference sequence). This CDR3 is 15 amino acids long. The V gene lost 2 bases and the J gene lost 0 bases, with 7 bases spanning the gap.

This clone occurred once. This chain connects TRBV4-1 to TRBJ1-5, with D maybe TRBD1 (6 bases). The CDR3 sequence is 15 residues long. The germline V and J ends were trimmed by 4 bases and 5 bases, with 15 bases remaining between them. CDR1 and CDR2 (germline): MGHRA, YSYEKL. CDR3 in DNA: TGCGCCAGCAGCCCTAACCGGGACACCTATCAGCCCCAGCATTTT. Translating gives CASSPNRDTYQPQHF.

This clone has a single count. The rearrangement links TRBV28 to TRBJ2-1; TRBD1 matches 7 bases. The CDR3 has 13 amino acids. J lost 9 bases, V lost 3 bases, and 5 bases had no gene match. Looked up from germline, CDR1 is MDHEN and CDR2 is SYDVKM. CDR3 residues: CASSFSAGGEQFF. CDR3 sequence (DNA): TGTGCCAGCAGTTTTAGTGCAGGGGGTGAGCAGTTCTTC.

The chain carries TRBV7-9 and TRBJ2-1, with D hard to call. The CDR3 length is 15 residues. The germline CDR1 and CDR2 sequences are SEHNR and FQNEAQ (reference sequence). V lost 3 bases, J lost 4 bases, and 13 bases lay in between. The CDR3 DNA is TGTGCCAGCAGCTTGGTCCCCAACAGTTACAATGAGCAGTTCTTC. Protein product: CASSLVPNSYNEQFF.

The chain carries TRBV11-2 and TRBJ2-3; no clear D gene. This CDR3 comprises 13 residues. Between the trimmed V and J ends, which lost 7 bases and 5 bases, there was a span of 13 bases. Germline CDR1 and CDR2: SGHAT and FQNNGV. This CDR3 reads CASTFFDEDTQYF. In nucleotides, the CDR3 is TGTGCCAGCACCTTCTTTGATGAAGATACGCAGTATTTT.

The CDR3 DNA reads as TGTGCCAGCAGCTTGGTAGATGGGGGGGAGACCCAGTACTTC. Translated: CASSLVDGGETQYF. The gene calls are TRBV5-5 and TRBJ2-5; tentatively, D is TRBD2 (6 bases). Trimming left V 0 bases short and J 5 bases short, with 11 bases between. Germline CDR1 SGHKS, CDR2 YYEKEE (reference sequence). This CDR3 contains 14 residues. The full variable domain, its missing parts supplied by reference TRBV5-5 and TRBJ2-5, is DAGVTQSPTHLIKTRGQQVTLRCSPISGHKSVSWYQQVLGQGPQFIFQYYEKEERGRGNFPDRFSARQFPNYSSELNVNALLLGDSALYLCASSLVDGGETQYFGPGTRLLVL.

CDR3 nucleotide sequence: TGTGCCAGCAGCTTACCAAGAGGGGGCCCCGGGGAGCTGTTTTTT. Its translation is CASSLPRGGPGELFF. This sequence joins TRBV7-3 and TRBJ2-2, with 7 bases matching TRBD1. V shed 2 bases, J shed 6 bases, and the junction held 6 bases outside the gene matches. Germline V gene sequence: CDR1 SGHTA, CDR2 FQGTGA. The CDR3 loop spans 15 amino acids.